These T cell receptor beta chains were read from a single sample in a study of T-cell memory formation after mild COVID-19. Via MiXCR, TCRdb re-called the 5' RACE reads, giving one row per CDR3 protein. The sample shows hundreds of thousands of distinct CDR3 sequences, about a sixth of them seen only once. The specimen was PBMCs or a T cell subset sorted from them (not recorded which). The receptors were sampled from a man aged 18 to 29 who had mild COVID-19 (a few samples of this study predate the infection). Cell type and time point are not known. Each CDR3 is given without its conserved first and last residue. Fields, in order: V gene, CDR3 length, J gene, CDR3 protein.

v_call: TRBV7-9
cdr3_length: 11
j_call: TRBJ1-1
cdr3_aa: ASSFVETTEAF

v_call: TRBV6-5
cdr3_length: 12
j_call: TRBJ1-2
cdr3_aa: ASRTGGSNYGYT

v_call: TRBV11-3
cdr3_length: 13
j_call: TRBJ2-2
cdr3_aa: ASSLREGAAGELF

v_call: TRBV2
cdr3_length: 12
j_call: TRBJ1-5
cdr3_aa: ASSDREGGQPQH

v_call: TRBV2
cdr3_length: 14
j_call: TRBJ1-6
cdr3_aa: ASSEDGGRVNSPLH

v_call: TRBV4-1
cdr3_length: 16
j_call: TRBJ1-5
cdr3_aa: ASSAELGTEYSNQPQH

v_call: TRBV7-6
cdr3_length: 13
j_call: TRBJ1-1
cdr3_aa: ASSSAGDGYTEAF

v_call: TRBV9
cdr3_length: 14
j_call: TRBJ2-5
cdr3_aa: ASSAGTRNPLETQY

v_call: TRBV7-9
cdr3_length: 14
j_call: TRBJ2-1
cdr3_aa: ASSQRRRGPDNEQF

v_call: TRBV4-3
cdr3_length: 12
j_call: TRBJ2-3
cdr3_aa: ASRSAEDTDTQY

v_call: TRBV7-2
cdr3_length: 14
j_call: TRBJ2-3
cdr3_aa: ASSPGAGAGTYTQY

v_call: TRBV7-2
cdr3_length: 15
j_call: TRBJ1-1
cdr3_aa: ASSRYGQGDLNTEAF

v_call: TRBV11-2
cdr3_length: 11
j_call: TRBJ2-7
cdr3_aa: ASSPTPGYEQY

v_call: TRBV7-3
cdr3_length: 12
j_call: TRBJ1-3
cdr3_aa: ASSGGGSGNTIY

v_call: TRBV20-1
cdr3_length: 15
j_call: TRBJ1-2
cdr3_aa: SARDRTIPLANYGYT

v_call: TRBV24-1
cdr3_length: 10
j_call: TRBJ2-3
cdr3_aa: ATRDSTDTQY

v_call: TRBV6-5
cdr3_length: 13
j_call: TRBJ2-7
cdr3_aa: ASSSTPALSYEQY

v_call: TRBV6-2/TRBV6-3
cdr3_length: 11
j_call: TRBJ1-4
cdr3_aa: ASTGQGNEKLF

v_call: TRBV7-3
cdr3_length: 13
j_call: TRBJ2-3
cdr3_aa: ASSAQGRRADTQY

v_call: TRBV29-1
cdr3_length: 9
j_call: TRBJ2-2
cdr3_aa: SAEYFGELF

v_call: TRBV7-9
cdr3_length: 10
j_call: TRBJ2-3
cdr3_aa: ASSLGGFRQY

v_call: TRBV5-1
cdr3_length: 14
j_call: TRBJ2-3
cdr3_aa: ASSLVASGLTSTQY